The 8 T cell receptor beta chains given below trace back to one sample, sequenced in a study of cytomegalovirus exposure and HLA in healthy donors. The PCR ran on 60 Vbeta and 13 Jbeta primers. The method was immunoSEQ multiplex PCR; TCRdb's version includes in-frame clones alone and lacks a portion of them. Seen here are 100,000 to 120,000 clones, about 80% observed once, and the top ten hold about an eighth. Sequencing input: PBMCs. The receptors originated from a man aged 25 to 40 in good health and CMV-seropositive.

This clone was counted between two and nine times. The V and J genes are TRBV9 and TRBJ2-7, with D perhaps matching TRBD1 (6 bases). The CDR3 consists of 15 residues. Germline values: CDR1 SGDLS, CDR2 YYNGEE. V dropped 0 bases and J dropped 2 bases, with 12 bases sitting between them. The CDR3 here is CASSVAVGGAYEQYF. Here the CDR3 DNA reads TGTGCCAGCAGCGTAGCGGTAGGGGGAGCCTACGAGCAGTACTTC.

V usage is TRBV27 and J usage is TRBJ2-7; 7 bases align to TRBD1. The germline V gene encodes CDR1 MNHEY and CDR2 SMNVEV (reference sequence). This CDR3 is built from 13 residues. V lost 0 bases, J lost 6 bases, and 2 bases stayed unmatched. CDR3 nucleotide sequence: TGTGCCAGCAGTTTATCGACAGGGTCCGAGCAGTACTTC. Translated: CASSLSTGSEQYF.

This chain connects TRBV4-1 to TRBJ2-1, with a possible D match to TRBD2 (5 bases). CDR1 is MGHRA and CDR2 is YSYEKL in the germline V gene. This CDR3 region has 15 residues. Trimming removed 1 base from V and 5 bases from J, with 12 bases in between. The CDR3 sequence: CASSQAAGTDNEQFF. The CDR3 nucleotides are TGCGCCAGCAGCCAAGCCGCGGGTACTGACAATGAGCAGTTCTTC.

V usage is TRBV2 and J usage is TRBJ2-3, with D perhaps TRBD2 (5 bases). In germline, CDR1 is SNHLY, CDR2 FYNNEI. This CDR3 region has 14 residues. Trimming shortened V by 6 bases and J by 6 bases, and 16 bases separated the two germline ends. The CDR3: CASRTRTSYDTQYF. CDR3 nucleotide sequence: TGTGCCAGCAGGACTCGAACTAGTTACGATACGCAGTATTTT. The full variable domain, in which reference TRBV2 and TRBJ2-3 provide the parts outside the CDR3, is EPEVTQTPSHQVTQMGQEVILRCVPISNHLYFYWYRQILGQKVEFLVSFYNNEISEKSEIFDDQFSVERPDGSNFTLKIRSTKLEDSAMYFCASRTRTSYDTQYFGPGTRLTVL.

The genes are TRBV7-3 and TRBJ1-2; no definite D call. The V end was cut by 2 bases, the J end by 6 bases, with 10 bases between. Germline values: CDR1 SGHTA, CDR2 FQGTGA. The CDR3 is 13 amino acids. As DNA, the CDR3 is TGTGCCAGCAGCTTAGGAGGTGGGGATGGCTACACCTTC. It codes for CASSLGGGDGYTF.

This clone was detected a few times. The chain couples TRBV5-4 to TRBJ1-6; 7 bases are a match to TRBD1. The trim removed 2 bases at V and 10 bases at J, leaving 6 bases unmatched. Looked up from germline, CDR1 is SGHNT and CDR2 is YYREEE (reference sequence). This CDR3 comprises 14 residues. DNA of the CDR3: TGTGCCAGCAGCTTAACAGGGGTAGGCTCACCCCTCCACTTT. It yields the protein CASSLTGVGSPLHF.

The chain employs TRBV7-9 and TRBJ1-4; no clear D. Germline CDR1 reads SEHNR; CDR2 reads FQNEAQ (reference sequence). The V end was cut by 5 bases, the J end by 6 bases, with 7 bases between. This CDR3 is built from 12 residues. Here the CDR3 reads CASSRPDEKLFF. The DNA for the CDR3 is TGTGCCAGCAGCCGCCCAGATGAAAAACTGTTTTTT.

The chain recombines TRBV6-5 with TRBJ2-2; maybe TRBD2 (5 bases). The CDR3 is 13 amino acids. The germline CDR1 and CDR2 sequences are MNHEY and SVGAGI. Trimming stripped 7 bases from V and 2 bases from J, with 8 bases between. As DNA, the CDR3 is TGTGCCAGCATAGAGGGCAACACCGGGGAGCTGTTTTTT. Its translation is CASIEGNTGELFF.